This TCR beta chain stems from a study of blood T cell repertoires in COVID-19. Study at large: Both acute and convalescent COVID-19 samples were obtained from the United States, Italy and Spain. T cells, B-cell-depleted T cells, or PBMCs provided the cDNA or gDNA that served as material.

TCRdb keeps only in-frame clones here, not all; method: immunoSEQ multiplex PCR. The data show around 300,000 clones, with approximately 87% seen just once and less than 3% held by the top ten. Followed longitudinally, the Seattle patients had been enrolled during active infection. The sequence was collected from a woman younger than 45 with COVID-19, enrolled during active disease. What was sequenced was peripheral blood.

The CDR3 loop reads CAWSVREGKLFF. The DNA of the CDR3 is TGTGCCTGGAGTGTACGGGAGGGAAAACTGTTTTTT. The V call is TRBV30, the J call TRBJ1-4; D not resolved. Trimming took off 0 bases at V and 10 bases at J, with 9 bases between the two ends. CDR3 length equals 12 residues. Germline values: CDR1 GTSNPN, CDR2 SVGIG (reference sequence).